This T cell receptor beta chain originates from a study of T cells in localized non-small cell lung cancer (dated by TCRdb to the early 2020s). A note on the overall study: The study examined T cell repertoires in roughly 240 patients with early-stage NSCLC and compared tumors with uninvolved tumor-adjacent lungs. Of the NSCLC patients, 120 to 150 were male and 107 were female, and the mean age was roughly 61 years. The cohort was made up of around 250 treatment-naive NSCLC patients whose localized lung tumors had been resected. Overall study outcomes, separate from this receptor: Because multi-region sequencing of the tumors was not done, intratumor heterogeneity could not be ruled out. Of the top 100 tumor clones, a median of approximately 60 were detected in paired uninvolved adjacent lung; roughly 26 were also among that lung's top 100. Longer overall survival was associated with higher blood T cell density, whereas shorter survival was associated with higher adjacent-lung clonality. Because of the exploratory design, TCR variables were selected using unadjusted p-values without false-discovery rate correction. Uninvolved tumor-adjacent lung showed the highest T cell clonality, higher than tumor, which suggests more focused antigenic responses in the uninvolved tumor-adjacent lung.

TCR beta CDR3 regions were sequenced from DNA using the immunoSEQ Assay. Under the source paper's analysis protocol: To compute T cell density, TCR beta template counts were normalized to usable DNA, which was estimated by amplifying housekeeping genes. The preseqR package was used to estimate richness by extrapolating to 400,000 templates for PBMC samples and to 120,000 templates for tissue samples. Clonality was calculated as one minus Pielou's evenness. To identify tissue-enriched TCRs, differential abundance testing was run on productive amino-acid clonotypes with a minimum total count of 5 and an alpha of 0.1. The Jaccard Index and the Morisita Overlap Index were used to measure how much the repertoires overlapped between compartments. GLIPH clustered TCR beta CDR3s with public tetramer-defined viral CDR3s; viral motifs required at least three viral sequences plus V-gene enrichment. The source is immuneACCESS, and TCRdb retained only in-frame sequences with V and J called. Part of the clones is not carried over; for the studies checked, unresolved V genes explain less than half of this, and the remainder is unexplained. V, J and clone size are those of that table, while D and trimming were read from the DNA. The sample yields tens of thousands of clones; more than 85% were counted once. The top ten hold less than 20% of the sample.

The germline V gene sets CDR1 to SQVTM and CDR2 to ANQGSEA. The germline ends are 15 bases apart after V is trimmed by 7 bases and J by 5 bases. Inclusive of the bounding cysteine and phenylalanine, the CDR3 is 13 residues long. Here the CDR3 DNA is all that survives: 39 bases in frame from base 1. There are a few counts of this clone. This clone's antigen is unknown. Base qualities are not provided; no much larger clone lies one nucleotide away. At diagnosis, tumor, uninvolved tumor-adjacent lung and peripheral blood were collected and then preserved as a mix of FFPE and fresh-frozen material. For TCR repertoire profiling, the blood samples were analyzed as peripheral blood mononuclear cells.

The TCR comes from a man aged 40 to 75 with stage I lung adenocarcinoma. The chain employs TRBV29-1 and TRBJ2-1; the D segment could be TRBD1, given 5 matching bases. This specimen was peripheral blood, taken before any cancer treatment. The CDR3 reads as follows: CSAATGSNNEQFF. The base sequence is TGCAGCGCCGCCACAGGATCCAACAATGAGCAGTTCTTC.